This is a list of T cell receptor beta chains from one sample in a study of response to subunit inactivated influenza vaccine. TCRdb passed the RT-PCR reads through MiXCR, listing each CDR3 protein once. The profile covers a few hundred thousand distinct CDR3 sequences, with roughly 20% appearing a single time and 9% to 12% taken by the ten largest. The material sequenced was PBMCs from blood, taken 21 months after vaccination. The receptor source for this set is a man in his fifties or sixties who received an inactivated influenza vaccine. Both conserved end residues are part of each CDR3. Fields, in order: D gene, clone size, J gene, V gene, CDR3 DNA, CDR3 protein. D genes are given only for firm matches. Part of the rows lack a size; the others show once, few, many or a class for expanded clones.

D: -
size: -
J: TRBJ2-1
V: TRBV6-5
DNA: TGTGCCAGCAGTCCGGTTTTATCAACCGGATCCTACAATGAGCAGTTCTTC
CDR3: CASSPVLSTGSYNEQFF

D: -
size: -
J: TRBJ1-5
V: TRBV12-3/TRBV12-4
DNA: TGTGCCAGCAGTTTTGGGGGGGCGGAACAGCCCCAGCATTTT
CDR3: CASSFGGAEQPQHF

D: -
size: -
J: TRBJ1-2
V: TRBV29-1
DNA: TGCAGCGTTTTTTCGGGGGGTATGATTGAGGGCTACACCTTC
CDR3: CSVFSGGMIEGYTF

D: -
size: many
J: TRBJ1-2
V: TRBV7-2
DNA: TGTGCCAGCAGCTTAGTCGACTGGCCTGGCGGCTACACCTTC
CDR3: CASSLVDWPGGYTF

D: -
size: -
J: TRBJ2-7
V: TRBV7-2
DNA: TGTGCCAGCAGCTTACTGACAGACGAGCAGTACTTC
CDR3: CASSLLTDEQYF

D: -
size: few
J: TRBJ1-5
V: TRBV12-3/TRBV12-4
DNA: TGTGCCAGCACCATCCCGGGAGATAGCAATCAGCCCCAGCATTTT
CDR3: CASTIPGDSNQPQHF

D: TRBD1
size: few
J: TRBJ1-6
V: TRBV20-1
DNA: TGCAGTGCTGAGCTACAGGGGAGCTCCTATAATTCACCCCTCCACTTT
CDR3: CSAELQGSSYNSPLHF

D: TRBD1
size: -
J: TRBJ2-5
V: TRBV20-1
DNA: TGCAGTGCCCCACCGGGACAGGGAGAGACCCAGTACTTC
CDR3: CSAPPGQGETQYF

D: TRBD1
size: -
J: TRBJ1-5
V: TRBV30
DNA: TGTGCCTGGACGGGACAGGGTGGCCAGCCCCAGCATTTT
CDR3: CAWTGQGGQPQHF

D: TRBD2
size: once
J: TRBJ2-7
V: TRBV10-3
DNA: TGTGCCATCAGTCCACTAGCGGGGGCCGTCCGCTCCTACGAGCAGTACTTC
CDR3: CAISPLAGAVRSYEQYF

D: -
size: few
J: TRBJ1-6
V: TRBV6-5
DNA: TGTGCCAGCAGTTACCGCAGGACAGTTAATTCACCCCTCCACTTT
CDR3: CASSYRRTVNSPLHF

D: -
size: many
J: TRBJ2-7
V: TRBV4-2
DNA: TGTGCCAGCAGGCCCGAGGGTACAGTCTCCTACGAGCAGTACTTC
CDR3: CASRPEGTVSYEQYF

D: -
size: many
J: TRBJ1-1
V: TRBV14
DNA: TGTGCCAGCAGCCAAGGGAGGGGAGGCACTGAAGCTTTCTTT
CDR3: CASSQGRGGTEAFF

D: -
size: -
J: TRBJ2-5
V: TRBV5-1
DNA: TGCGCCAGCAGCTTGGAGTCAGCCGGAAAGACCCAGTACTTC
CDR3: CASSLESAGKTQYF

D: -
size: many
J: TRBJ1-1
V: TRBV20-1
DNA: TGCAGTGCTAATCCAGGGGTTTTCACTGAAGCTTTCTTT
CDR3: CSANPGVFTEAFF

D: -
size: -
J: TRBJ2-7
V: TRBV11-2
DNA: TGTGCCAGCAGCCCCAGGGGGGGGCTGGGTGAGCAGTACTTC
CDR3: CASSPRGGLGEQYF

D: -
size: -
J: TRBJ1-2
V: TRBV12-3/TRBV12-4
DNA: TGTGCCAGCAGTCGGGAGACGACAGTCGCAGGCTACACCTTC
CDR3: CASSRETTVAGYTF

D: -
size: -
J: TRBJ1-2
V: TRBV29-1
DNA: TGCAGCGGAACGTGGGGCCAGGGTGGCTACACCTTC
CDR3: CSGTWGQGGYTF

D: TRBD1
size: many
J: TRBJ1-3
V: TRBV27
DNA: TGTGCCAGCAGTTCGTTACCGGGACAGGGAGGAAACACCATATATTTT
CDR3: CASSSLPGQGGNTIYF

D: TRBD1
size: -
J: TRBJ2-6
V: TRBV6-5
DNA: TGTGCCAGCAGCATACTCCACAGGGGGTCTGGGGCCAACGTCCTGACTTTC
CDR3: CASSILHRGSGANVLTF

D: TRBD1
size: -
J: TRBJ1-1
V: TRBV6-1
DNA: TGTGCCAGCAGCGAGACAGGGGCTTACACTGAAGCTTTCTTT
CDR3: CASSETGAYTEAFF

D: TRBD1
size: -
J: TRBJ1-1
V: TRBV4-1
DNA: TGCGCCAGCAGCCAACCTTTAAGACACCGGACAGGGAAGATTGAGAACACTGAAGCTTTCTTT
CDR3: CASSQPLRHRTGKIENTEAFF

D: -
size: -
J: TRBJ2-7
V: TRBV4-2
DNA: TGTGCCAGCAGCCGTCCCGGGTACGAGCAGTACTTC
CDR3: CASSRPGYEQYF

D: -
size: -
J: TRBJ1-1
V: TRBV29-1
DNA: TGCAGCGTTGCCGGGAGGTCGAACACTGAAGCTTTCTTT
CDR3: CSVAGRSNTEAFF

D: -
size: -
J: TRBJ1-1
V: TRBV20-1
DNA: TGCAGTGCTAGAGCTATGACAGGAGCTAACACTGAAGCTTTCTTT
CDR3: CSARAMTGANTEAFF

D: TRBD2
size: many
J: TRBJ2-2
V: TRBV4-3
DNA: TGCGCCAGCAGCCCTCATTCGACTAGCGGGGCCGGGGAGCTGTTTTTT
CDR3: CASSPHSTSGAGELFF

D: TRBD2
size: few
J: TRBJ2-1
V: TRBV10-3
DNA: TGTGCCATCACCCCCAGCGGGGGACCCTACAATGAGCAGTTCTTC
CDR3: CAITPSGGPYNEQFF

D: -
size: -
J: TRBJ2-1
V: TRBV28
DNA: TGTGCCAGCAGTTTAGTGGGAGATAATTTCCATGAGCAGTTCTTC
CDR3: CASSLVGDNFHEQFF

D: -
size: -
J: TRBJ2-5
V: TRBV24-1
DNA: TGTGCCACCAGTGAGGGTACGACCCAGTACTTC
CDR3: CATSEGTTQYF

D: -
size: -
J: TRBJ2-1
V: TRBV11-1
DNA: TGTGCCAGCAGCTTGGGGGTCTCCCCGAACTACAATGAGCAGTTCTTC
CDR3: CASSLGVSPNYNEQFF

D: -
size: many
J: TRBJ1-5
V: TRBV28
DNA: TGTGCCAGCAGTTTTGTACTAGGGCCCCAGCATTTT
CDR3: CASSFVLGPQHF

D: -
size: -
J: TRBJ2-5
V: TRBV20-1
DNA: TGCAGTGCTAGAGATGGCACTACTCGGGAGACCCAGTACTTC
CDR3: CSARDGTTRETQYF

D: -
size: few
J: TRBJ1-6
V: TRBV28
DNA: TGTGCCAGCAGTTTGCGCAGTGTCTATAATTCACCCCTCCACTTT
CDR3: CASSLRSVYNSPLHF

D: -
size: -
J: TRBJ2-1
V: TRBV7-2
DNA: TGTGCCAGCAGCTTAGGCCTAGAGTACAATGAGCAGTTCTTC
CDR3: CASSLGLEYNEQFF

D: -
size: many
J: TRBJ1-1
V: TRBV20-1
DNA: TGCAGTGCTAGACGGGGGGCCCGGGACCCTGAAGCTTTCTTT
CDR3: CSARRGARDPEAFF

D: -
size: many
J: TRBJ1-1
V: TRBV5-1
DNA: TGCGCCAGCAGCTTGGTGGGGGGCACGAACACTGAAGCTTTCTTT
CDR3: CASSLVGGTNTEAFF

D: -
size: -
J: TRBJ1-5
V: TRBV19
DNA: TGTGCCAGTAGTATTAGAAGGGGCGGACAGCCCCAGCATTTT
CDR3: CASSIRRGGQPQHF

D: TRBD2
size: -
J: TRBJ2-1
V: TRBV29-1
DNA: TGCAGCGTCGAAACGGGACTAGCGGACAACAATGAGCAGTTCTTC
CDR3: CSVETGLADNNEQFF

D: -
size: -
J: TRBJ1-1
V: TRBV6-5
DNA: TGTGCCAGCAGGGCTCGCCAAACTGAAGCTTTCTTT
CDR3: CASRARQTEAFF

D: -
size: many
J: TRBJ1-6
V: TRBV9
DNA: TGTGCCAGCAGCGCAACAGGGAAAGTAAATTCACCCCTCCACTTT
CDR3: CASSATGKVNSPLHF

D: TRBD2
size: few
J: TRBJ2-7
V: TRBV9
DNA: TGTGCCAGCAGCGTTGCAGCGGGAGTGGAGGGCTCCTACGAGCAGTACTTC
CDR3: CASSVAAGVEGSYEQYF

D: -
size: -
J: TRBJ1-5
V: TRBV13
DNA: TGTGCCAGCAGCTTAAGGTGGGGCAATCAGCCCCAGCATTTT
CDR3: CASSLRWGNQPQHF

D: -
size: -
J: TRBJ1-2
V: TRBV5-1
DNA: TGCGCCAGCAGCTCCCTAATAGCAGGGAGCTATGGCTACACCTTC
CDR3: CASSSLIAGSYGYTF

D: TRBD1
size: few
J: TRBJ2-5
V: TRBV11-1
DNA: TGTGCCAGCAGCTCCCCGTCCCTCGGGCCAGGGGGCCTAGGAGAGACCCAGTACTTC
CDR3: CASSSPSLGPGGLGETQYF

D: -
size: many
J: TRBJ1-2
V: TRBV21-1
DNA: TGTGCCAGCAGCAAAGCATCGGAAGTTAACTATGGCTACACCTTC
CDR3: CASSKASEVNYGYTF

D: TRBD2
size: -
J: TRBJ2-3
V: TRBV28
DNA: TGTGCCAGCAGTTTCCCCCTGCGGGAGCTTAGCACAGATACGCAGTATTTT
CDR3: CASSFPLRELSTDTQYF